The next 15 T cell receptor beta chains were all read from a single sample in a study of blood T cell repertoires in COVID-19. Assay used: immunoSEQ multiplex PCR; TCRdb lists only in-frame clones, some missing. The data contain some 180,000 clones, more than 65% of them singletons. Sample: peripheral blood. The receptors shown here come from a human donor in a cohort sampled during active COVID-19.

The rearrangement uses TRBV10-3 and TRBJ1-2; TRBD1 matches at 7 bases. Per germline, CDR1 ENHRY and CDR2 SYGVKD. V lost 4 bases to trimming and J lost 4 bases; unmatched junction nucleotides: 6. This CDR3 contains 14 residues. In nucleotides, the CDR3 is TGTGCCATCAGTGCGGACAGGAATCCCTATGGCTACACCTTC. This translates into CAISADRNPYGYTF.

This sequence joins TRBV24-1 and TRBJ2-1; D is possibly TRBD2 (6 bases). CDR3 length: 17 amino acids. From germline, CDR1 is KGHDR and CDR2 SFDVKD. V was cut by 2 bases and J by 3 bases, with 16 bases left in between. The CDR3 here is CATSDSLDGRDYNEQFF. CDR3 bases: TGTGCCACCAGTGATTCCTTGGATGGGCGGGACTACAATGAGCAGTTCTTC.

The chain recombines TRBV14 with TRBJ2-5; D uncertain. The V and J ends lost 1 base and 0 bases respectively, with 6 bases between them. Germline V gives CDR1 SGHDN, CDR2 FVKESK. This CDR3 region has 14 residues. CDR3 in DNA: TGTGCCAGCAGCCAAGTCATGTACCAAGAGACCCAGTACTTC. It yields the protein CASSQVMYQETQYF.

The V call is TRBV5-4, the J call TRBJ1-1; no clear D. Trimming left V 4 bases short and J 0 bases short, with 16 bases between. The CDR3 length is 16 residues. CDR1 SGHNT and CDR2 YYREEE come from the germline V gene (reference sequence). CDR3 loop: CASSPLTRRMNTEAFF. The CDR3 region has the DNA TGTGCCAGCAGCCCGTTAACCAGGCGCATGAACACTGAAGCTTTCTTT.

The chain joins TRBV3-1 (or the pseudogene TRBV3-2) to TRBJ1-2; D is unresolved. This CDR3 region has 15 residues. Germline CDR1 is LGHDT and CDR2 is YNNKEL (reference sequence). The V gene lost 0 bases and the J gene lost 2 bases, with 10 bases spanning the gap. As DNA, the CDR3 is TGTGCCAGCAGCCAAGATCTAGGTCAGAACTATGGCTACACCTTC. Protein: CASSQDLGQNYGYTF.

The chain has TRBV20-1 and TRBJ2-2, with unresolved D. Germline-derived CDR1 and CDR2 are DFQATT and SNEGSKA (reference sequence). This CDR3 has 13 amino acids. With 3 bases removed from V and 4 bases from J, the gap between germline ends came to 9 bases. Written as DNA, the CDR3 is TGCAGTGCTAGTTCCTATCGCACCGGGGAGCTGTTTTTT. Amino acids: CSASSYRTGELFF.

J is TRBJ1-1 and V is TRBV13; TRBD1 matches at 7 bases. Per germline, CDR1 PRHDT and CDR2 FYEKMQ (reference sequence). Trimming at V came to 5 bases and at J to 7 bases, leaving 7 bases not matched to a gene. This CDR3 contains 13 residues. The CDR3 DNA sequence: TGTGCCAGCAGCCCAGGACAGGCCAGTGAAGCTTTCTTT. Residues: CASSPGQASEAFF.

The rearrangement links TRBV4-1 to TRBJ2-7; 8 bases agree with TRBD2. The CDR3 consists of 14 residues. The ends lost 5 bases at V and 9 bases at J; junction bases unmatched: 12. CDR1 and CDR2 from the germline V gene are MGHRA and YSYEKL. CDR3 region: CASSIPGTSSVQYF. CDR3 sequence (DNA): TGCGCCAGCAGCATTCCCGGGACTAGTAGTGTGCAGTACTTC.

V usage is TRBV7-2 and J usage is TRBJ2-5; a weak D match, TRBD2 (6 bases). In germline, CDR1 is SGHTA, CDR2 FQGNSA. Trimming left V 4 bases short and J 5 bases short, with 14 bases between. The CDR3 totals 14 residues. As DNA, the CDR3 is TGTGCCAGCAGCTCAAGCGGGTGGGGGGAGACCCAGTACTTC. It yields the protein CASSSSGWGETQYF. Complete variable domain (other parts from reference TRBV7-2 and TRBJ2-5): GAGVSQSPSNKVTEKGKDVELRCDPISGHTALYWYRQSLGQGLEFLIYFQGNSAPDKSGLPSDRFSAERTGGSVSTLTIQRTQQEDSAVYLCASSSSGWGETQYFGPGTRLLVL.

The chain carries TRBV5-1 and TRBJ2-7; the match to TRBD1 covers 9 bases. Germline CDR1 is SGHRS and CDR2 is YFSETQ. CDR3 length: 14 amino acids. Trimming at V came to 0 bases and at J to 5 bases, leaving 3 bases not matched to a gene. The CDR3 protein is CASSLDGTGNEQYF. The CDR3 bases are TGCGCCAGCAGCTTGGACGGGACAGGGAACGAGCAGTACTTC.

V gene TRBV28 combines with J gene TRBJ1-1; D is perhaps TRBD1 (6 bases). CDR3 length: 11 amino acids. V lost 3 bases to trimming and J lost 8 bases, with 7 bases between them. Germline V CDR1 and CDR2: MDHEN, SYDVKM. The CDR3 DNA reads TGTGCCAGCAGTTTGCAGGGGGAAGCTTTCTTT. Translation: CASSLQGEAFF.

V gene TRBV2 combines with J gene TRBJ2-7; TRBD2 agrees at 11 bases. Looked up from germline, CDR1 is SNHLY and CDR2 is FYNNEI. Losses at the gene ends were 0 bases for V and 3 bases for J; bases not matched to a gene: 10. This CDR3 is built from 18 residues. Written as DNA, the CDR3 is TGTGCCAGCAGTGAAGCTACTAGTGGGACTAGCGGAATCTACGAGCAGTACTTC. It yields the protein CASSEATSGTSGIYEQYF.

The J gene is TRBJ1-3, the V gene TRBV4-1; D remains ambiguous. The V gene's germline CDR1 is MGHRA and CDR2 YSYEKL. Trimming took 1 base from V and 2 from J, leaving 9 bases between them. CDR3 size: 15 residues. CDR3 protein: CASSQAHSPGNTIYF. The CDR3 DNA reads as TGCGCCAGCAGCCAAGCCCACTCACCTGGAAACACCATATATTTT.

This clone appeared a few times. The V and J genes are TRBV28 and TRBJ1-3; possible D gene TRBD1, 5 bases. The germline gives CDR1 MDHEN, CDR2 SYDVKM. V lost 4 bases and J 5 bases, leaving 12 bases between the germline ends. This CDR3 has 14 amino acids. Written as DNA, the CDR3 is TGTGCCAGCAGTTCTCAGGGAACCAGAAACACCATATATTTT. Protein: CASSSQGTRNTIYF.

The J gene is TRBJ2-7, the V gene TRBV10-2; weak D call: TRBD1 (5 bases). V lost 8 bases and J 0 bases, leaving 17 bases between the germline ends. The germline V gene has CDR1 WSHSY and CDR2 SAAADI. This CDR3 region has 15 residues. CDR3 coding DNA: TGCGCCAGCTCAATGGGCAGGGCAATCTCCTACGAGCAGTACTTC. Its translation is CASSMGRAISYEQYF.